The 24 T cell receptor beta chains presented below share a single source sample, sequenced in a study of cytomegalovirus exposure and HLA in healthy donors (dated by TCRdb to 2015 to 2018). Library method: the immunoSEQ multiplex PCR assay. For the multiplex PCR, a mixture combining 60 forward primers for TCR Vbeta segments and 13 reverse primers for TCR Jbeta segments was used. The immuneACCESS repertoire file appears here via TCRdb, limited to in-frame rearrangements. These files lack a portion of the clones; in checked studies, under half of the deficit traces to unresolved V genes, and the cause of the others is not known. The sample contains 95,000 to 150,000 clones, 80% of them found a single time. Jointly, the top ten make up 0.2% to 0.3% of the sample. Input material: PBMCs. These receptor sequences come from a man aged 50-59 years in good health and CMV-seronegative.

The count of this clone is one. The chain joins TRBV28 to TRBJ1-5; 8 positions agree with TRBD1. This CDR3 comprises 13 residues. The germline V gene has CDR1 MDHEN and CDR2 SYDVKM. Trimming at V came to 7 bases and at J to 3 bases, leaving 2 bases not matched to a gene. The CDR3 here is CASKDRANQPQHF. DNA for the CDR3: TGTGCCAGCAAGGACAGGGCCAATCAGCCCCAGCATTTT.

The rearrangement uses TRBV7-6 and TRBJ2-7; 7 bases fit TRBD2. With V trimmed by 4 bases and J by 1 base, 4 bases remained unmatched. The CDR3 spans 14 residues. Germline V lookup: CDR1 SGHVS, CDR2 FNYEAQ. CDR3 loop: CASSYAGGSYEQYF. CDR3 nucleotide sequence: TGTGCCAGCAGCTATGCCGGGGGGTCCTACGAGCAGTACTTC.

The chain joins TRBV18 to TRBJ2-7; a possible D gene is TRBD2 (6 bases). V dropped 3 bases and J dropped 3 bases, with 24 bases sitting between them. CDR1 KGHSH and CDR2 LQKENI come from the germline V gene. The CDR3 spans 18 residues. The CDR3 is CASSPLPFGGTNDYEQYF. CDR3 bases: TGTGCCAGCTCACCCCTACCCTTCGGGGGTACGAACGACTACGAGCAGTACTTC.

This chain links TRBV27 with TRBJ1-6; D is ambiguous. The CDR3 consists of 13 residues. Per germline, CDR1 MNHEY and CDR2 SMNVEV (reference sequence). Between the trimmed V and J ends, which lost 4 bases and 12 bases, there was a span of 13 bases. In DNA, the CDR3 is TGTGCCAGCAGTTCCATCACTTATGAACCCCTCCACTTT. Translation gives CASSSITYEPLHF.

CDR3 in amino acids: CASSPRGLSFEQYF. The CDR3 DNA follows: TGCGCCAGCAGCCCGAGGGGGCTCTCCTTTGAGCAGTACTTC. The chain employs TRBV4-1 and TRBJ2-7; 7 bases map to TRBD1. The length of the CDR3 is 14 residues. The J segment lost 7 bases and the V segment lost 4 bases, leaving 10 bases of the junction unmatched. CDR1 MGHRA and CDR2 YSYEKL come from the germline V gene.

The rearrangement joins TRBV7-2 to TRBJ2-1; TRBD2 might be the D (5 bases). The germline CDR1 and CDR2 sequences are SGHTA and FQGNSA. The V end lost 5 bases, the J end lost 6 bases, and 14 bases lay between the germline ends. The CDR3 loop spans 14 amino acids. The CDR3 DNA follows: TGTGCCAGCAGCCCCCAATACAGCGGCAATGAGCAGTTCTTC. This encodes CASSPQYSGNEQFF.

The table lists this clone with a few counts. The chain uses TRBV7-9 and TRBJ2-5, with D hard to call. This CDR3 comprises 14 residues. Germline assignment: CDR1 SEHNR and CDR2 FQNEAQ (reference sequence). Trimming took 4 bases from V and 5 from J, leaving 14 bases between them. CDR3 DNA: TGTGCCAGCAGCTCTACCGGGTCACGGGAGACCCAGTACTTC. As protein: CASSSTGSRETQYF.

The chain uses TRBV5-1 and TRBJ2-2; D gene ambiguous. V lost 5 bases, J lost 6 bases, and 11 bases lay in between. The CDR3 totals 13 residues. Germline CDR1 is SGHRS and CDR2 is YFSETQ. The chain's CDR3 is CASSSPGAGELFF. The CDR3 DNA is TGCGCCAGCAGTTCACCAGGCGCCGGGGAGCTGTTTTTT.

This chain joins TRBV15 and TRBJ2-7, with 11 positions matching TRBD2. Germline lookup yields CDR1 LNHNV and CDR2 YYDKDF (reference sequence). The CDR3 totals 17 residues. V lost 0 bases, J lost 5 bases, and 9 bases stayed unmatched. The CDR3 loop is CATSRDPPSGRRDEQYF. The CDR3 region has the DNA TGTGCCACCAGCAGAGATCCGCCTAGCGGGAGGCGGGACGAGCAGTACTTC.

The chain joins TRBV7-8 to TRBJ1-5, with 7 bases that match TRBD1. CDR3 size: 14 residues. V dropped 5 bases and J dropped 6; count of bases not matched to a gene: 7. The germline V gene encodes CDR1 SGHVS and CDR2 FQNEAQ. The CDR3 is CASSQTGWAQPQHF. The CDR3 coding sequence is TGTGCCAGCAGCCAGACAGGGTGGGCTCAGCCCCAGCATTTT.

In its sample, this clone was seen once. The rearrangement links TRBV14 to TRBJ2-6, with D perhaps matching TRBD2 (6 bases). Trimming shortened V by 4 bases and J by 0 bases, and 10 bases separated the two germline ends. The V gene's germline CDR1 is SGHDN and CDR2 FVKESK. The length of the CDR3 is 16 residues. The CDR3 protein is CASSLGLGSGANVLTF. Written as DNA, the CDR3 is TGTGCCAGCAGCCTGGGACTCGGCTCTGGGGCCAACGTCCTGACTTTC.

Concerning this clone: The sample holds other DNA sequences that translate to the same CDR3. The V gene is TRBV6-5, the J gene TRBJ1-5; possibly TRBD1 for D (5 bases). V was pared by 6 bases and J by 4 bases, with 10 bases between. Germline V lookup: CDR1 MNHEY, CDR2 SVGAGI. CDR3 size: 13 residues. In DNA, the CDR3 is TGTGCCAGCAGCTACAGGCGGAATCAGCCCCAGCATTTT. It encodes CASSYRRNQPQHF.

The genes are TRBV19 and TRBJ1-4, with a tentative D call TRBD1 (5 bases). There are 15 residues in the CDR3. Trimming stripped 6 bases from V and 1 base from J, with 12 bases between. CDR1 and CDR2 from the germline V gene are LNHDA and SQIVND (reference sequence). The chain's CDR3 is CASSRTGGTNEKLFF. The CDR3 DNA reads TGTGCCAGTAGCCGAACAGGCGGAACTAATGAAAAACTGTTTTTT.

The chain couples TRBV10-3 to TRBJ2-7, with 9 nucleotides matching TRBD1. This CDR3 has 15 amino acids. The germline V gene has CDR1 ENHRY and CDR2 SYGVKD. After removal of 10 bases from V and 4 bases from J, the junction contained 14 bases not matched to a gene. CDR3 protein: CATGGTQGAPYEQYF. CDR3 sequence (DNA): TGTGCCACCGGGGGGACACAGGGGGCGCCTTACGAGCAGTACTTC.

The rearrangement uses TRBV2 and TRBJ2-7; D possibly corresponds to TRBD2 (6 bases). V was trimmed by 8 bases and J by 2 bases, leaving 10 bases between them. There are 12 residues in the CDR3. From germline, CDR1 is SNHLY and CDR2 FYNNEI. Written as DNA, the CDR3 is TGTGCCAGCGGGAGGAGCGCCTACGAGCAGTACTTC. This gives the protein CASGRSAYEQYF.

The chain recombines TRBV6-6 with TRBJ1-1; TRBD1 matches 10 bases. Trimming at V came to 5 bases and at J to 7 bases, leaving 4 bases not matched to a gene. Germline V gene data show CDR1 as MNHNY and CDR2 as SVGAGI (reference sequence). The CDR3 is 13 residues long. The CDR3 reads CASSGTGVGEAFF. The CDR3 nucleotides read TGTGCCAGCAGTGGGACAGGGGTCGGTGAAGCTTTCTTT.

Here the CDR3 DNA reads TGCGCCAGCAGCCAAGATTTCAGGAATCGCTGGTACACTGAAGCTTTCTTT. This encodes CASSQDFRNRWYTEAFF. J is TRBJ1-1 and V is TRBV4-3; D unresolved. The V end lost 0 bases, the J end lost 3 bases, and 17 bases lay between the germline ends. This CDR3 has 17 amino acids. Looked up from germline, CDR1 is LGHNA and CDR2 is YSLEER.

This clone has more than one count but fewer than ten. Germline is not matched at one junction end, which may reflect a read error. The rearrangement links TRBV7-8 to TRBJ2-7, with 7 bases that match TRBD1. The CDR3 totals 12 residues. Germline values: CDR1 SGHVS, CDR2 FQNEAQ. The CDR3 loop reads CSSRQGPHEQYF. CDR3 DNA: TGTTCCAGCCGACAGGGCCCCCACGAGCAGTACTTC.

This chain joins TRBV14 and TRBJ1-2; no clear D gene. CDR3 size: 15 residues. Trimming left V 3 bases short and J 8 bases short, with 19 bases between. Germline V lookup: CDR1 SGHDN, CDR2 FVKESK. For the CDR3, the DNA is TGTGCCAGCAGCCAGCGCGGACTCTTCCAGAGAGGCTACACCTTC. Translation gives CASSQRGLFQRGYTF. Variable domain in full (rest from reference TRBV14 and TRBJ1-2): EAGVTQFPSHSVIEKGQTVTLRCDPISGHDNLYWYRRVMGKEIKFLLHFVKESKQDESGMPNNRFLAERTGGTYSTLKVQPAELEDSGVYFCASSQRGLFQRGYTFGSGTRLTVV.

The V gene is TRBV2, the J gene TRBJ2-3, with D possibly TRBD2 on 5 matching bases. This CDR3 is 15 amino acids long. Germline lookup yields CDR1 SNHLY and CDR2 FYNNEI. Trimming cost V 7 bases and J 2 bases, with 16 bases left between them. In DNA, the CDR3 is TGTGCCAGCAAAAATGAGAGGAGGAACACAGATACGCAGTATTTT. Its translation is CASKNERRNTDTQYF.

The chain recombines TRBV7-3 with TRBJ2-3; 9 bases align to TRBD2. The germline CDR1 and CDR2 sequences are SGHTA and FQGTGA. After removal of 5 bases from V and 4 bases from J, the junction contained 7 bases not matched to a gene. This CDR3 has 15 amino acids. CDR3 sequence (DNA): TGTGCCAGCAGCGGCGGGAGGGGGGCGGCAGATACGCAGTATTTT. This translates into CASSGGRGAADTQYF. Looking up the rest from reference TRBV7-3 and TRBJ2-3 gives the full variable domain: GAGVSQTPSNKVTEKGKYVELRCDPISGHTALYWYRQSLGQGPEFLIYFQGTGAADDSGLPNDRFFAVRPEGSVSTLKIQRTERGDSAVYLCASSGGRGAADTQYFGPGTRLTVL.

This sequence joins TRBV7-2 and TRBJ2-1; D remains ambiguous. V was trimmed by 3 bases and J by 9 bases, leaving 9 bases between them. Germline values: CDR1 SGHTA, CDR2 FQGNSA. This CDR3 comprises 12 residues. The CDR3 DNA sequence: TGTGCCAGCAGCTTTCAGGAATCTGAGCAGTTCTTC. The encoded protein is CASSFQESEQFF.

The CDR3: CASSVDTSANNEQFF. Written as DNA, the CDR3 is TGTGCCAGCAGCGTAGATACTAGCGCCAACAATGAGCAGTTCTTC. This sequence joins TRBV9 and TRBJ2-1, with TRBD2 matching over 7 bases. From germline, CDR1 is SGDLS and CDR2 YYNGEE. After removal of 0 bases from V and 5 bases from J, the junction contained 5 bases not matched to a gene. This CDR3 spans 15 amino acids. Filled out from reference TRBV9 and TRBJ2-1, the complete variable domain reads DSGVTQTPKHLITATGQRVTLRCSPRSGDLSVYWYQQSLDQGLQFLIQYYNGEERAKGNILERFSAQQFPDLHSELNLSSLELGDSALYFCASSVDTSANNEQFFGPGTRLTVL.

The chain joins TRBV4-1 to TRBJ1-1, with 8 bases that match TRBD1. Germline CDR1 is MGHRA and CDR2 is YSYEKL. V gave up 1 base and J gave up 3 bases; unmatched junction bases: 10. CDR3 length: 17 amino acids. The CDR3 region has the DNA TGCGCCAGCAGCCAAGGCCCCAGGGGGCGCGCGGACACTGAAGCTTTCTTT. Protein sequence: CASSQGPRGRADTEAFF.